This T cell receptor beta chain appears in the sequencing data of a study of blood T cells in healthy people across ages. Using a J-beta primer mix together with a sample-barcoded 5' primer, a second PCR was run for roughly 6 to 11 cycles. TCRdb re-derived calls from the 5' RACE reads in MiXCR, one entry per CDR3 protein. The sample yields 600,000 to 900,000 distinct CDR3 sequences, roughly 24% seen once. Donors were healthy Caucasian individuals from Russia aged about 6 to 100. Peripheral blood was drawn, roughly 10 milliliters per donor. Trimming took off 7 bases at V and 8 bases at J, with 11 bases between the two ends. The length of the CDR3 is 11 residues. The germline V gene has CDR1 SQVTM and CDR2 ANQGSEA. This same sample was also part of a study on T cells of mothers and their children. That investigation notes: RNA that had been extracted went wholly into cDNA synthesis, at around 1.6 ug per 15 ul. Per child, around 3 million TCR beta CDR3 reads were obtained, against over 9.5 million per mother.

The TCR was taken from a boy aged 5-17 years in good health. Sample: blood. The J gene is TRBJ1-4, the V gene TRBV29-1, with unresolved D. The DNA of the CDR3 is TGCAGCGCAAAGGTCGGAGAAAAACTGTTTTTT. Protein: CSAKVGEKLFF.